This T cell receptor beta chain came from a study of T cells in women clearing cervical HPV infection. The overall study: Only a few women had HLA typing results available.

General study findings and limits: Richness differences could reflect unmeasured T-cell content per sample.

Libraries were prepared by immunoSEQ multiplex PCR; TCRdb keeps only in-frame clonotypes and omits some of them. The data include about 35,000 clones; the top ten clones carry roughly 1.5%. As regards this clone: The antigen remains undetermined. Read sequence stops 3 residues before the CDR3 end, and the germline J gene provides the missing end.

The J segment lost 9 bases and the V segment lost 4 bases, leaving 12 bases of the junction unmatched. The germline CDR1 and CDR2 sequences are SGHRS and YFSETQ. CDR3 length: 15 residues. The chain carries TRBV5-1 and TRBJ2-1; 8 bases line up with TRBD1. This receptor was taken from a woman aged 18-70 years with a cervical HPV16 infection that either progressed to CIN3+ or cleared (not recorded which). The sample consisted of blood buffy coat. The CDR3: CASSPWTGRRGEQFF. The CDR3 DNA, read in part, is TGCGCCAGCAGCCCTTGGACAGGGCGGAGGGGTGAG.